The 30 T cell receptor beta chains below were found in one sample sequenced in a study of HIV-infected patients and healthy controls. TCRdb recomputed calls from the 5' RACE reads with MiXCR, one row per CDR3 protein. The sample has about 64,000 distinct CDR3 sequences, over 15% seen once. Sequenced material: CD4+ T cells from blood. These receptors all stem from a human donor in good health.

This clonotype rates as medium-sized (0.01 to 0.1%). This chain links TRBV20-1 with TRBJ2-5; the match to TRBD2 covers 10 bases. The CDR3 length is 15 residues. V gave up 3 bases and J gave up 0 bases; unmatched junction bases: 4. Germline CDR1 and CDR2: DFQATT and SNEGSKA (reference sequence). The CDR3 nucleotides read TGCAGTGCTAGGCGAGCGGGAGGGGACCAAGAGACCCAGTACTTC. It is translated as CSARRAGGDQETQYF.

This clonotype turned up a few times. The chain carries TRBV7-2 and TRBJ2-7, with D perhaps TRBD2 (5 bases). V lost 5 bases, J lost 3 bases, and 14 bases lay in between. Germline V gene data show CDR1 as SGHTA and CDR2 as FQGNSA. The CDR3 is 14 amino acids. The CDR3 spells CASSHAREYYEQYF. The CDR3 DNA follows: TGTGCCAGCAGCCATGCTAGGGAGTACTACGAGCAGTACTTC.

The rearrangement joins TRBV6-5 to TRBJ2-2, with D perhaps TRBD1 or TRBD2 (6 bases each). Trimming took off 4 bases at V and 5 bases at J, with 17 bases between the two ends. Germline V gene sequence: CDR1 MNHEY, CDR2 SVGAGI. The CDR3 is 16 amino acids. CDR3 region: CASSSGPGAWTGELFF. The CDR3 coding sequence is TGTGCCAGCAGTTCCGGTCCGGGGGCATGGACCGGGGAGCTGTTTTTT.

In this sample, this clonotype turned up a few times. The chain recombines TRBV2 with TRBJ1-4, with a weak D call TRBD1 (6 bases). Between the trimmed V and J ends, which lost 6 bases and 3 bases, there was a span of 8 bases. Per the germline V gene, CDR1 is SNHLY and CDR2 is FYNNEI. There are 13 residues in the CDR3. CDR3 bases: TGTGCCAGCAGAAGGGGGGCTAATGAAAAACTGTTTTTT. Translating it yields CASRRGANEKLFF.

This CDR3 reads CASSLRLQETQYF. The DNA for the CDR3 is TGTGCCAGCAGTTTAAGGCTGCAAGAGACCCAGTACTTC. This chain joins TRBV12-3 or TRBV12-4 and TRBJ2-5; D is undetermined. Trimming took 2 bases from V and 2 from J, leaving 6 bases between them. This CDR3 comprises 13 residues.

The CDR3 is CASLGSGGSSTDTQYF. CDR3 sequence (DNA): TGCGCCAGCCTGGGGTCCGGCGGAAGTAGCACAGATACGCAGTATTTT. V and J are TRBV5-1 and TRBJ2-3; D not certain. The CDR3 runs 16 residues. Trimming removed 7 bases at V and 0 bases at J, with 18 bases between. Germline-derived CDR1 and CDR2 are SGHRS and YFSETQ.

The chain combines TRBV29-1 with TRBJ2-5; D gene uncertain. The CDR3 contains 10 residues. Germline CDR1 and CDR2: SQVTM and ANQGSEA. V shed 5 bases and J shed 6 bases, with 7 bases lying between them. For the CDR3, the DNA is TGCAGCGTTATCGGAAAGACCCAGTACTTC. It specifies CSVIGKTQYF.

Only a few counts were recorded for this clonotype. V usage is TRBV7-2 and J usage is TRBJ2-5; TRBD2 matches at 11 bases. This CDR3 contains 18 residues. The J segment lost 4 bases and the V segment lost 3 bases, leaving 13 bases of the junction unmatched. CDR1 is SGHTA and CDR2 is FQGNSA in the germline V gene. DNA of the CDR3: TGTGCCAGCAGCTTCCGTGGGGTAGCGGGGGGGCCTGGAGAGACCCAGTACTTC. Translating gives CASSFRGVAGGPGETQYF.

This clonotype appeared many times. The V call is TRBV11-3, the J call TRBJ2-5, with 15 bases identical to TRBD2. Germline assignment: CDR1 SGHNT and CDR2 YENEEA. V lost 5 bases to trimming and J lost 5 bases; unmatched junction nucleotides: 9. The CDR3 totals 17 residues. CDR3 loop: CASSPRTSGRAGETQYF. In nucleotides, the CDR3 is TGTGCCAGCAGCCCGCGGACTAGCGGGAGGGCCGGGGAGACCCAGTACTTC.

The chain recombines TRBV10-3 with TRBJ1-2; unclear D gene. Germline CDR1 reads ENHRY; CDR2 reads SYGVKD. V was clipped by 10 bases and J by 4 bases, with 13 bases between them. This CDR3 has 12 residues. CDR3 in DNA: TGTGCCACCGGAGAACTCCGCTATGGCTACACCTTC. Translating gives CATGELRYGYTF.

Points on this clonotype: At one end, the junction sequence differs from germline, possibly due to a read error. The rearrangement uses TRBV7-7 and TRBJ2-3; 8 bases are a match to TRBD1. The CDR3 spans 14 residues. Germline CDR1 and CDR2: SSHAT and FNYEAQ (reference sequence). The CDR3: CASSQGANTDTQYF. For the CDR3, the DNA is TGTGCTAGCAGCCAGGGGGCTAACACAGATACGCAGTATTTT.

This clonotype showed up many times. This chain connects TRBV7-9 to TRBJ1-1, with a possible D match to TRBD1 (6 bases). Germline V gene sequence: CDR1 SEHNR, CDR2 FQNEAQ (reference sequence). The CDR3 length is 14 residues. The V end lost 4 bases, the J end lost 8 bases, and 17 bases lay between the germline ends. CDR3 loop: CASSSDPGAIEAFF. CDR3 coding DNA: TGTGCCAGCAGCTCAGATCCGGGGGCTATAGAAGCTTTCTTT.

A few counts support this clonotype. V and J are TRBV10-3 and TRBJ2-7; the match to TRBD2 covers 12 bases. Germline CDR1 and CDR2: ENHRY and SYGVKD. The J segment lost 6 bases and the V segment lost 0 bases, leaving 3 bases of the junction unmatched. The CDR3 has 15 residues. The CDR3 DNA reads TGTGCCATCAGTGAGTCACTAGCGGGAGGTCCCGAGCAGTACTTC. Its protein is CAISESLAGGPEQYF.

The chain uses TRBV29-1 and TRBJ2-5, with unresolved D. The CDR3 spans 11 residues. The V gene lost 4 bases and the J gene lost 2 bases, with 5 bases spanning the gap. Germline loops: CDR1 SQVTM, CDR2 ANQGSEA. CDR3 DNA: TGCAGCGTTGCAGGTCAAGAGACCCAGTACTTC. It yields the protein CSVAGQETQYF.

In its sample, this clonotype was seen a few times. J is TRBJ1-6 and V is TRBV6-5; TRBD1 matches 10 bases. The CDR3 covers 15 residues. The germline V gene encodes CDR1 MNHEY and CDR2 SVGAGI. With V trimmed by 3 bases and J by 9 bases, 5 bases remained unmatched. The CDR3 coding sequence is TGTGCCAGCAGTTATCGGGACAGGGGAACTTCACCCCTCCACTTT. Its translation is CASSYRDRGTSPLHF.

This clonotype has more than one count but fewer than ten. The junction does not match germline at one end; this may be a read error. The V gene is TRBV5-4, the J gene TRBJ1-1, with 10 bases that match TRBD1. The CDR3 contains 14 residues. Germline V CDR1 and CDR2: SGHNT, YYREEE (reference sequence). Here the CDR3 DNA reads TGTGCCAGCAGCCCGGGACAGGGGAACTCTGAAGCTTTCTTT. Amino acids: CASSPGQGNSEAFF.

The gene calls are TRBV14 and TRBJ1-2, with D maybe TRBD1 (6 bases). This CDR3 is built from 16 residues. Germline values: CDR1 SGHDN, CDR2 FVKESK. Between the trimmed V and J ends, which lost 2 bases and 3 bases, there was a span of 16 bases. The CDR3 loop is CASSQRWWTEDYGYTF. In DNA, the CDR3 is TGTGCCAGCAGCCAACGTTGGTGGACAGAGGACTATGGCTACACCTTC.

The chain couples TRBV12-3 or TRBV12-4 to TRBJ2-1, with D hard to call. Between the trimmed V and J ends, which lost 5 bases and 5 bases, there was a span of 10 bases. This CDR3 comprises 13 residues. CDR3: CASSRTDHNEQFF. CDR3 in DNA: TGTGCCAGCAGTCGGACGGATCACAATGAGCAGTTCTTC.

There are a few counts of this clonotype. The V gene is TRBV2, the J gene TRBJ1-3; D gene unclear. Looked up from germline, CDR1 is SNHLY and CDR2 is FYNNEI. The CDR3 totals 18 residues. V lost 0 bases to trimming and J lost 0 bases, with 15 bases between them. DNA for the CDR3: TGTGCCAGCAGTGAAGCCTCCCCCCGGCAGCTCTCTGGAAACACCATATATTTT. This sequence encodes CASSEASPRQLSGNTIYF.

The rearrangement joins TRBV5-6 to TRBJ2-3; the match to TRBD2 covers 9 bases. This CDR3 region has 16 residues. Losses at the gene ends were 2 bases for V and 5 bases for J; bases not matched to a gene: 9. The germline V gene has CDR1 SGHDT and CDR2 YYEEEE. The CDR3 loop reads CASSFVLAGDEDTQYF. The CDR3 DNA sequence: TGTGCCAGCAGCTTTGTCTTAGCGGGAGATGAAGATACGCAGTATTTT.

There are many counts of this clonotype. This chain joins TRBV7-9 and TRBJ2-3, with D uncertain. Germline CDR1 and CDR2: SEHNR and FQNEAQ (reference sequence). Trimming removed 4 bases from V and 2 bases from J, with 7 bases in between. The CDR3 is 13 residues long. The CDR3 protein is CASSSGFTDTQYF. CDR3 DNA sequence: TGTGCCAGCAGCTCTGGGTTCACAGATACGCAGTATTTT.

This clonotype was counted many times. The chain carries TRBV7-2 and TRBJ2-1; 14 nucleotides agree with TRBD2. The CDR3 runs 16 residues. CDR1 and CDR2 (germline): SGHTA, FQGNSA. Trimming at V came to 5 bases and at J to 7 bases, leaving 7 bases not matched to a gene. The CDR3 reads CASSRTSGRRVNEQFF. CDR3 DNA sequence: TGTGCCAGCAGCAGGACTAGCGGGAGGCGTGTAAATGAGCAGTTCTTC.

This clonotype showed up many times. The CDR3, as DNA: TGTGCCAGCAGCTCCGTCATCGCCGGAACCTCCTACGAGCAGTACTTC. It yields the protein CASSSVIAGTSYEQYF. V is TRBV5-6 and J is TRBJ2-7, with D unresolved. Trimming shortened V by 3 bases and J by 0 bases, and 16 bases separated the two germline ends. Per germline, CDR1 SGHDT and CDR2 YYEEEE. There are 16 residues in the CDR3.

The genes are TRBV20-1 and TRBJ1-1; D not resolved. The ends were cut back, 6 bases at V and 4 bases at J, with 12 bases in the middle. Germline-derived CDR1 and CDR2 are DFQATT and SNEGSKA (reference sequence). The CDR3 spans 12 residues. CDR3 loop: CSATDGRTEAFF. For the CDR3, the DNA is TGCAGTGCAACGGACGGGCGCACTGAAGCTTTCTTT.

The rearrangement links TRBV7-6 to TRBJ1-1; the match to TRBD1 covers 12 bases. The CDR3 spans 15 residues. Germline V CDR1 and CDR2: SGHVS, FNYEAQ. Germline trimming cut 0 bases from V and 6 bases from J; bases unmatched to any gene: 2. Here the CDR3 DNA reads TGTGCCAGCAGCTTAGCGGGACAGGGGGCCTCTGAAGCTTTCTTT. As protein: CASSLAGQGASEAFF.

This clonotype has a count of ten or more. The J gene is TRBJ2-7, the V gene TRBV5-5; possibly TRBD2 for D (6 bases). The V gene lost 0 bases and the J gene lost 2 bases, with 12 bases spanning the gap. In germline, CDR1 is SGHKS, CDR2 YYEKEE (reference sequence). This CDR3 contains 15 residues. This chain's CDR3 is CASSLANWGAYEQYF. The CDR3 nucleotides are TGTGCCAGCAGCTTGGCCAATTGGGGGGCCTACGAGCAGTACTTC.

This clonotype was detected many times. The rearrangement uses TRBV20-1 and TRBJ1-1; 9 nucleotides align to TRBD1. V was clipped by 6 bases and J by 7 bases; unmatched bases: 9. CDR1 is DFQATT and CDR2 is SNEGSKA in the germline V gene (reference sequence). This CDR3 has 13 amino acids. The CDR3 sequence is CSARDRAGIEAFF. The CDR3 DNA is TGCAGTGCGAGGGACAGGGCGGGGATTGAAGCTTTCTTT.

The rearrangement links TRBV5-4 to TRBJ2-3; 10 nucleotides match TRBD2. With 4 bases clipped from V and 4 bases from J, the junction kept 12 bases outside the gene matches. CDR1 and CDR2 from the germline V gene are SGHNT and YYREEE (reference sequence). The CDR3 loop spans 17 amino acids. CDR3: CASSPRTSGGGADTQYF. The CDR3 bases are TGTGCCAGCAGCCCTAGGACTAGCGGAGGGGGAGCAGATACGCAGTATTTT.

This clonotype was seen at least ten times. The chain recombines TRBV5-5 with TRBJ1-3, with no clear D. Trimming left V 4 bases short and J 4 bases short, with 15 bases between. CDR1 and CDR2 (germline): SGHKS, YYEKEE (reference sequence). The CDR3 runs to 15 residues. CDR3 in DNA: TGTGCCAGCAGCCCGGAATGGATTGGGGGAAACACCATATATTTT. This sequence encodes CASSPEWIGGNTIYF.

The CDR3 loop is CASSLLTGAPATHSGNTIYF. CDR3 coding DNA: TGTGCCAGCAGCTTATTGACGGGAGCCCCAGCCACGCACTCTGGAAACACCATATATTTT. The chain carries TRBV7-9 and TRBJ1-3; D not resolved. CDR3 length: 20 residues. V was shortened by 2 bases and J by 0 bases, with 23 bases between the two germline ends. Per the germline V gene, CDR1 is SEHNR and CDR2 is FQNEAQ (reference sequence).